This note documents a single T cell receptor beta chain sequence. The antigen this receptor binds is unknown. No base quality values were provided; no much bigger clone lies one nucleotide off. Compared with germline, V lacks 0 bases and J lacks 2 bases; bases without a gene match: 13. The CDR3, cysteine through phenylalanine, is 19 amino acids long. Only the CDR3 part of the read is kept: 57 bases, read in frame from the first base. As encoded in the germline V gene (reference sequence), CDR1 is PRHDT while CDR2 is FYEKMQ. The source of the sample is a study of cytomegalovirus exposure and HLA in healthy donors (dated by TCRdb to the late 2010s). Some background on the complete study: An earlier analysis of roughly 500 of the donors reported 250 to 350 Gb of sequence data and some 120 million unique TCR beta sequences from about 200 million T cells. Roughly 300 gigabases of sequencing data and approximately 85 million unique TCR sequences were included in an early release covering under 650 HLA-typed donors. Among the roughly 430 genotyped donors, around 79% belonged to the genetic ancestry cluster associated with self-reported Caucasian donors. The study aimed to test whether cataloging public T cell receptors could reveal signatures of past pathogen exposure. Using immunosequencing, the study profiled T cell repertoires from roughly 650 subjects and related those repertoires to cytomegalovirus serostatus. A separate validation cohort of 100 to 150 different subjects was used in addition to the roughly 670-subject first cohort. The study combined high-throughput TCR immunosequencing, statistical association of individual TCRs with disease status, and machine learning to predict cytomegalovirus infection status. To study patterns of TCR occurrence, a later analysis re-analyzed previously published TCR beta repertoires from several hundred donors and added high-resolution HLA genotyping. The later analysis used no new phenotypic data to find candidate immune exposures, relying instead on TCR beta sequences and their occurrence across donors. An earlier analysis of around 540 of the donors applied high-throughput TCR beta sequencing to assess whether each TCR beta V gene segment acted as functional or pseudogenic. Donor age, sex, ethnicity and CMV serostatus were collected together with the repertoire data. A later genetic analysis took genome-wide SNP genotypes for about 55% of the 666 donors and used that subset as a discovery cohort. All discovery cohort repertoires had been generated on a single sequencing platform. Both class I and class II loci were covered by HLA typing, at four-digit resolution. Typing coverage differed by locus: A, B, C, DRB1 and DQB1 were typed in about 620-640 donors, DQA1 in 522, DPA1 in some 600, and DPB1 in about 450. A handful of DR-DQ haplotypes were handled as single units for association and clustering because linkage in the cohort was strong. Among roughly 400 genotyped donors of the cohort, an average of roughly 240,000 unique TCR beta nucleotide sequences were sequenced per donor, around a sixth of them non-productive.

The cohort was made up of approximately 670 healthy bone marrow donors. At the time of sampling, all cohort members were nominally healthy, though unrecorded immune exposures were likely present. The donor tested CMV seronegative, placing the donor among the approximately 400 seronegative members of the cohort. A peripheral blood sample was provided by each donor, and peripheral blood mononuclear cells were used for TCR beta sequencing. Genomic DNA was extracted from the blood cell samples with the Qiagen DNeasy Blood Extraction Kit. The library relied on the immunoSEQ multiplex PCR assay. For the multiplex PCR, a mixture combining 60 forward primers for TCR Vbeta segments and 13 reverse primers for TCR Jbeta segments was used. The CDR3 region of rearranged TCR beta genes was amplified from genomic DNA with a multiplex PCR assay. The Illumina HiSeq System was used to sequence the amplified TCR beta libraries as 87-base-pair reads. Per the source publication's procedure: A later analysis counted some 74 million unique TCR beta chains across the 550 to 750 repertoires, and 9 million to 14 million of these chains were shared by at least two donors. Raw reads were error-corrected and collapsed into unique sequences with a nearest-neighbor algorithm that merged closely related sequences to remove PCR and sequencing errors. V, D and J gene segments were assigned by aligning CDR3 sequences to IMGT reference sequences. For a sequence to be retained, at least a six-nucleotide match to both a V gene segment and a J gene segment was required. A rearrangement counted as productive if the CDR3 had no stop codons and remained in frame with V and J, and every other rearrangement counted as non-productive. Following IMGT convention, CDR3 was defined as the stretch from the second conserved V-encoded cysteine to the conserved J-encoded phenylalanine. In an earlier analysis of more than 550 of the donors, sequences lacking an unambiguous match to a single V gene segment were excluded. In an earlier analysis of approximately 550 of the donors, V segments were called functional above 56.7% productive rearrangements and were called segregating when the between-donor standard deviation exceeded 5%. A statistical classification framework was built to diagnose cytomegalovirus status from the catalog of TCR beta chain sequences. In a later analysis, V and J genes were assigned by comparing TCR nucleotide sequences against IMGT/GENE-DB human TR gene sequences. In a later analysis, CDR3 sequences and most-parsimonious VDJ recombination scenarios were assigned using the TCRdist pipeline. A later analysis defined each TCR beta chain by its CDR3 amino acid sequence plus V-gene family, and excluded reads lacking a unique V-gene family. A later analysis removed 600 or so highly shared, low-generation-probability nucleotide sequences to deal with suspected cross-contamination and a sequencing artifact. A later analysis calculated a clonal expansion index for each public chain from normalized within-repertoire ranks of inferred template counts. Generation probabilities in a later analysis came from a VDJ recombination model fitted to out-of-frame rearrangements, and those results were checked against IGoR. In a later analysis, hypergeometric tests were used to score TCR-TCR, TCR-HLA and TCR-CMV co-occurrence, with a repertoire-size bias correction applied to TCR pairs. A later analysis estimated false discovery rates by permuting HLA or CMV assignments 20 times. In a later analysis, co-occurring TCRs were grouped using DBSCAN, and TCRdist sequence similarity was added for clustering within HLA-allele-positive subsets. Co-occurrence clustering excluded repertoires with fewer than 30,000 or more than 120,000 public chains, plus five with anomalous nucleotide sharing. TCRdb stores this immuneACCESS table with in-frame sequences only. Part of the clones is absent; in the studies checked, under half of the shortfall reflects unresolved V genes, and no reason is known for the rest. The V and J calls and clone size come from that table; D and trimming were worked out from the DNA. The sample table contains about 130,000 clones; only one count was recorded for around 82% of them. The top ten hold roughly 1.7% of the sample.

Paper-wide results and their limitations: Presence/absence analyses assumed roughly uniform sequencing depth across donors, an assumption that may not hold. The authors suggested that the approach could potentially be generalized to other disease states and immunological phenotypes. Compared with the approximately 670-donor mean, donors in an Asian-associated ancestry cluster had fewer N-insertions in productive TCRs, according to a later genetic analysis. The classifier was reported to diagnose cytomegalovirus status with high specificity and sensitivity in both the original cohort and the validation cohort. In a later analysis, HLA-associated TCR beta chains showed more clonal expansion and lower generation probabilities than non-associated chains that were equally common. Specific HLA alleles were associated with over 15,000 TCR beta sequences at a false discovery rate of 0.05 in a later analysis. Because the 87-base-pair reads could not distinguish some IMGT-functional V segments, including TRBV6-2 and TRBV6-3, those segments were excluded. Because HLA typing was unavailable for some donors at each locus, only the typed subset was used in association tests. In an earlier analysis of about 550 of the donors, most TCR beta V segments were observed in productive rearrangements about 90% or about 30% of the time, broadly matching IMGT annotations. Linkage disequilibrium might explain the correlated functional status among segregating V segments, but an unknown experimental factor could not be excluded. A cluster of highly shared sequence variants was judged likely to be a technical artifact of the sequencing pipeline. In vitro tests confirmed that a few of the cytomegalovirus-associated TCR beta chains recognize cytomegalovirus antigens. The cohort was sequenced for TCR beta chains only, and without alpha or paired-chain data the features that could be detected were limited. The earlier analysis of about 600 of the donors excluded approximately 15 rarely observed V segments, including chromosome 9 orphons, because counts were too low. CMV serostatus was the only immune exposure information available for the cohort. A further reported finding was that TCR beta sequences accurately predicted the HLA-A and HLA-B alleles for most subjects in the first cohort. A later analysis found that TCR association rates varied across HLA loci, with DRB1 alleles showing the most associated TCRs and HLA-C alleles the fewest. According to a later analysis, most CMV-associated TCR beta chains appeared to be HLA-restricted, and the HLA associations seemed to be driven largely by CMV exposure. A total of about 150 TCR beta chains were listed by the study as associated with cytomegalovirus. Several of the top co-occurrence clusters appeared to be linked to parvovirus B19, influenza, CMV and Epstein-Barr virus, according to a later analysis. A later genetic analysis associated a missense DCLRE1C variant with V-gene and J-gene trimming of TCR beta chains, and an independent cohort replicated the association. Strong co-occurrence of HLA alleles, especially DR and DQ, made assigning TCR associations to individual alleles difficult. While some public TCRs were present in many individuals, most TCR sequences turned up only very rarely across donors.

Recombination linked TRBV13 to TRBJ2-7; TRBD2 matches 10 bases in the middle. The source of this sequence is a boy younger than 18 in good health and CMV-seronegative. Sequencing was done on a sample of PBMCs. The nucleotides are TGTGCCAGCAGCTTAGGAATAGCGGGGGGTTTTCTATGCGCCTACGAGCAGTACTTC. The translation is CASSLGIAGGFLCAYEQYF. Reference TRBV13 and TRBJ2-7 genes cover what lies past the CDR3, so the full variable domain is AAGVIQSPRHLIKEKRETATLKCYPIPRHDTVYWYQQGPGQDPQFLISFYEKMQSDKGSIPDRFSAQQFSDYHSELNMSSLELGDSALYFCASSLGIAGGFLCAYEQYFGPGTRLTVT.